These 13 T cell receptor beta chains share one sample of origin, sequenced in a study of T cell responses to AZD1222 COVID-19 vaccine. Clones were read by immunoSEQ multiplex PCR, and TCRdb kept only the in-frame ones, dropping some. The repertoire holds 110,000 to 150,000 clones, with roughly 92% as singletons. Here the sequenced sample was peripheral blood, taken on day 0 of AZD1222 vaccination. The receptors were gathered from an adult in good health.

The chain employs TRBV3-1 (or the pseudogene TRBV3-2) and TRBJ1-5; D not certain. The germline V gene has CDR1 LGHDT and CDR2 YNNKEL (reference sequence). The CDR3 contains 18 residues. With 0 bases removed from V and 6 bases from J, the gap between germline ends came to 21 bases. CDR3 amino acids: CASSQEFRLGSEFQPQHF. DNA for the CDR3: TGTGCCAGCAGCCAAGAATTTCGTTTGGGGTCGGAATTTCAGCCCCAGCATTTT.

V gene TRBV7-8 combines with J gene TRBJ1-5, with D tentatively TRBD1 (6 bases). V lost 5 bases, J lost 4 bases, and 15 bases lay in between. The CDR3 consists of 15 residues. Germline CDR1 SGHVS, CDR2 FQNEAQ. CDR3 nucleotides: TGTGCCAGCAGCCCCCGGACACAGGGAAATCAGCCCCAGCATTTT. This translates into CASSPRTQGNQPQHF. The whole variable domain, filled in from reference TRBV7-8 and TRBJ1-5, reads GAGVSQSPRYKVAKRGQDVALRCDPISGHVSLFWYQQALGQGPEFLTYFQNEAQLDKSGLPSDRFFAERPEGSVSTLKIQRTQQEDSAVYLCASSPRTQGNQPQHFGDGTRLSIL.

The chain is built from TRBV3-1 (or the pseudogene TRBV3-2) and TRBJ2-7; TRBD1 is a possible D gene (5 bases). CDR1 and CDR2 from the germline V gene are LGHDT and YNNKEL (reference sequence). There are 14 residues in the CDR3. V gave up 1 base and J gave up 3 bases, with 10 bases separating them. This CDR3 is CASSQAAGIYEQYF. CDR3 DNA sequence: TGTGCCAGCAGCCAAGCGGCAGGGATCTACGAGCAGTACTTC.

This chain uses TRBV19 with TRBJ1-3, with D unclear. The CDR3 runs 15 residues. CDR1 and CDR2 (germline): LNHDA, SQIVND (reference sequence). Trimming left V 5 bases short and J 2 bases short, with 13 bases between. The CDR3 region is CASSPVASPGNTIYF. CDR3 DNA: TGTGCCAGTAGTCCCGTCGCGTCGCCTGGAAACACCATATATTTT.

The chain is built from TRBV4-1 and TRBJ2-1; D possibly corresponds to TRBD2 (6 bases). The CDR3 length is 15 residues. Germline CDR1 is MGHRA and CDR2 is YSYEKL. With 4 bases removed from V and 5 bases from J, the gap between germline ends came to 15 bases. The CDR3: CASSPEGQRDNEQFF. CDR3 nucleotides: TGCGCCAGCAGCCCGGAGGGCCAAAGGGACAATGAGCAGTTCTTC.

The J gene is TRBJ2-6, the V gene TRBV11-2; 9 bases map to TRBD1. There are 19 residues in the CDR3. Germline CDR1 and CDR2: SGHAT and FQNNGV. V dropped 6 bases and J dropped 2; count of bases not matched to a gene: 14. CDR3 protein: CASSHLRPTGGTGANVLTF. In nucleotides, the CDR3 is TGTGCCAGCAGTCATCTCCGCCCGACAGGGGGTACTGGGGCCAACGTCCTGACTTTC.

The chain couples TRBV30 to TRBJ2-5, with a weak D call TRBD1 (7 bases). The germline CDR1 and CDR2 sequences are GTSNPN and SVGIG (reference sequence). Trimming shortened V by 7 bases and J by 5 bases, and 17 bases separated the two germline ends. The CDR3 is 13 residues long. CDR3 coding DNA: TGTGCCTCTTCCGGAGGGGGCCGGGAGACCCAGTACTTC. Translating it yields CASSGGGRETQYF. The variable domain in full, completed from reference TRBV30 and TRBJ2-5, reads SQTIHQWPATLVQPVGSPLSLECTVEGTSNPNLYWYRQAAGRGLQLLFYSVGIGQISSEVPQNLSASRPQDRQFILSSKKLLLSDSGFYLCASSGGGRETQYFGPGTRLLVL.

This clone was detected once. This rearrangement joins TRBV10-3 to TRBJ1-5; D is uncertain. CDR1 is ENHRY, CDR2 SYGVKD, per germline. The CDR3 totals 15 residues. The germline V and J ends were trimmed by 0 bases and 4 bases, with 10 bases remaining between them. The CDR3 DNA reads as TGTGCCATCAGTGAGTCGACCCCAGCGAATCAGCCCCAGCATTTT. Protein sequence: CAISESTPANQPQHF.

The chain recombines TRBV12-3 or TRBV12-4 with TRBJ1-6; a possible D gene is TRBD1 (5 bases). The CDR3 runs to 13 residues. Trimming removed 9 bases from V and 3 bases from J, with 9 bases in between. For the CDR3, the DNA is TGTGCCAGTACCGACAGCTATAATTCACCCCTCCACTTT. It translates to CASTDSYNSPLHF.

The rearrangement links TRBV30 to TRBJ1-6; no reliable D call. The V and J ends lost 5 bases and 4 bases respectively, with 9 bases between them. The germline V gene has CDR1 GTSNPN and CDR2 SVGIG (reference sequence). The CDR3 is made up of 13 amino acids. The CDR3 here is CAWGRAYNSPLHF. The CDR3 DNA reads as TGTGCCTGGGGACGGGCGTATAATTCACCCCTCCACTTT. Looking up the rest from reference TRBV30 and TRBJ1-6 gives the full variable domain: SQTIHQWPATLVQPVGSPLSLECTVEGTSNPNLYWYRQAAGRGLQLLFYSVGIGQISSEVPQNLSASRPQDRQFILSSKKLLLSDSGFYLCAWGRAYNSPLHFGNGTRLTVT.

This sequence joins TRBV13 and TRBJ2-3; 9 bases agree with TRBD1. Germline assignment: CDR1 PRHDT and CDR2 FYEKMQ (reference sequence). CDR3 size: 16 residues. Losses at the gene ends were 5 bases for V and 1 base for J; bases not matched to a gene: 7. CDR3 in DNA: TGTGCCAGCAGCGGATTCCGGGACAGGGGCACAGATACGCAGTATTTT. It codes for CASSGFRDRGTDTQYF.

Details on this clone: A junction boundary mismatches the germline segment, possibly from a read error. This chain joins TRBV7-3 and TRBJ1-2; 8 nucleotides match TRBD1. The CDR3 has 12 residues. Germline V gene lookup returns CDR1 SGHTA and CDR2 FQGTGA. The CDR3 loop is CASSSPSGQAFF. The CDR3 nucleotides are TGTGCCAGCAGCTCCCCCTCGGGACAGGCCTTCTTC.

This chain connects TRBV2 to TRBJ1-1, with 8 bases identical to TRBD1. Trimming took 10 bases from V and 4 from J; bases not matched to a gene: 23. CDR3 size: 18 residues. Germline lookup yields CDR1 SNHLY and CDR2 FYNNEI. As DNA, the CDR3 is TGTGCCATGCCAGGGGGCACGGTCGGCTCGTGGAGGGGCACTGAAGCTTTCTTT. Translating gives CAMPGGTVGSWRGTEAFF.